One and the same sample provided the 23 T cell receptor beta chains below, sequenced in a study of blood T cells in healthy people across ages. A sample-barcoded 5' primer and a J-beta primer mix were used in a second PCR of roughly 6 to 11 cycles. Each CDR3 protein is one row after TCRdb ran MiXCR on the 5' RACE reads. Of over 1,300,000 distinct CDR3 sequences in the sample, approximately 60% were seen once. Sequenced sample: blood. The receptors derive from a man younger than 30 in good health.

The genes are TRBV6-1 and TRBJ2-7; 12 nucleotides line up with TRBD2. Germline V gene data show CDR1 as MNHNS and CDR2 as SASEGT. The CDR3 is 15 residues long. V was clipped by 7 bases and J by 4 bases; unmatched bases: 8. DNA of the CDR3: TGTGCCAGCACCGAGCTAGCGGGAGGGCTTTACGAGCAGTACTTC. It encodes CASTELAGGLYEQYF.

The CDR3 coding sequence is TGTGCCAGTAGACGTTCCTTCTCCTCCTACGAGCAGTACTTC. This translates into CASRRSFSSYEQYF. The chain couples TRBV19 to TRBJ2-7; D not certain. The CDR3 is made up of 14 amino acids. The germline V and J ends were trimmed by 6 bases and 0 bases, with 12 bases remaining between them. Germline assignment: CDR1 LNHDA and CDR2 SQIVND (reference sequence).

J is TRBJ2-5 and V is TRBV7-8; the D is unclear. Germline V gives CDR1 SGHVS, CDR2 FQNEAQ. Trimming shortened V by 5 bases and J by 2 bases, and 12 bases separated the two germline ends. This CDR3 comprises 14 residues. The CDR3 region is CASSIDWNQETQYF. The CDR3 nucleotides are TGTGCCAGCAGCATCGACTGGAATCAAGAGACCCAGTACTTC.

CDR3 sequence (DNA): TGTGCCAGCAGTTACCAGGGAAGGAAAAAACTGTTTTTT. Amino acid sequence: CASSYQGRKKLFF. This chain joins TRBV6-2 or TRBV6-3 and TRBJ1-4, with a possible D match to TRBD1 (5 bases). The CDR3 totals 13 residues. Between the trimmed V and J ends, which lost 2 bases and 9 bases, there was a span of 10 bases. Germline V gene lookup returns CDR1 MNHEY and CDR2 SVGEGT.

The chain carries TRBV29-1 and TRBJ2-1, with 9 bases aligning to TRBD1. With V trimmed by 4 bases and J by 8 bases, 18 bases remained unmatched. The CDR3 length is 17 residues. CDR1 is SQVTM, CDR2 ANQGSEA, per germline. CDR3 sequence: CSVVPLGQGLVRDEQFF. The CDR3 coding sequence is TGCAGCGTTGTCCCGCTCGGACAGGGGTTGGTCCGCGATGAGCAGTTCTTC.

This clonotype appeared a few times. The V and J genes are TRBV29-1 and TRBJ2-5; D perhaps matches TRBD1 (5 bases). Trimming stripped 8 bases from V and 2 bases from J, with 18 bases between. The CDR3 has 14 residues. The germline V gene encodes CDR1 SQVTM and CDR2 ANQGSEA. CDR3 loop: CSIGRQRKQETQYF. The CDR3 DNA reads TGCAGCATTGGAAGACAGCGAAAACAAGAGACCCAGTACTTC.

The chain joins TRBV6-2 or TRBV6-3 to TRBJ2-2, with D maybe TRBD2 (7 bases). Between the trimmed V and J ends, which lost 0 bases and 2 bases, there was a span of 13 bases. CDR3 size: 17 residues. The germline V gene has CDR1 MNHEY and CDR2 SVGEGT. The DNA of the CDR3 is TGTGCCAGCAGTTACTCGAAGGGGGGGACCAACACCGGGGAGCTGTTTTTT. Amino acid sequence: CASSYSKGGTNTGELFF.

The chain has TRBV20-1 and TRBJ2-1, with TRBD2 identical over 14 bases. V gave up 6 bases and J gave up 8 bases; unmatched junction bases: 9. In germline, CDR1 is DFQATT, CDR2 SNEGSKA (reference sequence). There are 15 residues in the CDR3. The DNA for the CDR3 is TGCAGTGCACCGACTAGCGGGAGGGTAGCCGATGAGCAGTTCTTC. Translation: CSAPTSGRVADEQFF.

In its sample, this clonotype was seen a few times. The rearrangement uses TRBV7-8 and TRBJ2-1; 9 nucleotides match TRBD2. Unmatched junction bases numbered 7, after V lost 1 base and J lost 3 bases. The CDR3 is 17 residues long. The germline CDR1 and CDR2 sequences are SGHVS and FQNEAQ. In DNA form, the CDR3 reads TGTGCCAGCAGCTTAGTTTGGGCGGGGGGGAACTACAATGAGCAGTTCTTC. Protein: CASSLVWAGGNYNEQFF. Full variable domain (outside the CDR3, taken from reference TRBV7-8 and TRBJ2-1): GAGVSQSPRYKVAKRGQDVALRCDPISGHVSLFWYQQALGQGPEFLTYFQNEAQLDKSGLPSDRFFAERPEGSVSTLKIQRTQQEDSAVYLCASSLVWAGGNYNEQFFGPGTRLTVL.

This clonotype was observed many times. Relative to the germline gene, one junction end is altered; a read error may explain this. This chain connects TRBV27 to TRBJ2-1, with D tentatively TRBD2 (5 bases). CDR1 and CDR2 from the germline V gene are MNHEY and SMNVEV (reference sequence). This CDR3 has 10 residues. The CDR3 spells CASGNNEQFF. The CDR3 region has the DNA TGCGCCAGCGGAAATAATGAGCAGTTCTTC.

V and J are TRBV7-2 and TRBJ2-5; D not certain. The ends were cut back, 4 bases at V and 2 bases at J, with 11 bases in the middle. CDR1 SGHTA and CDR2 FQGNSA come from the germline V gene. The CDR3 extends over 14 amino acids. For the CDR3, the DNA is TGTGCCAGCAGCTCCGGGCTATTTCAAGAGACCCAGTACTTC. This codes for CASSSGLFQETQYF.

This chain uses TRBV7-2 with TRBJ2-1; D is possibly TRBD1 or TRBD2 (5 bases each). This CDR3 has 15 amino acids. V lost 3 bases to trimming and J lost 2 bases, with 11 bases between them. Germline values: CDR1 SGHTA, CDR2 FQGNSA. The DNA for the CDR3 is TGTGCCAGCAGCTTGAAACGGGGACCCTACAATGAGCAGTTCTTC. It encodes CASSLKRGPYNEQFF.

This clonotype was seen many times. The chain has TRBV10-3 and TRBJ1-1; 7 nucleotides align to TRBD1. The CDR3 loop spans 16 amino acids. Looked up from germline, CDR1 is ENHRY and CDR2 is SYGVKD. The V gene end was trimmed by 1 base and the J gene end by 2 bases; junction bases not matched to a gene: 7. The CDR3 DNA reads as TGTGCCATCAGTGAGTGGGGGACAGTGTACAACACTGAAGCTTTCTTT. As protein: CAISEWGTVYNTEAFF.

The chain uses TRBV12-3 or TRBV12-4 and TRBJ1-2; 8 bases match TRBD1. CDR3 length: 13 residues. J gave up 7 bases and V 6 bases, and 7 bases lay outside the gene matches. In DNA, the CDR3 is TGTGCCAGCAGCAGACAGGGGAGACGTGGCTACACCTTC. The encoded protein is CASSRQGRRGYTF.

V usage is TRBV10-3 and J usage is TRBJ2-1; D remains ambiguous. Looked up from germline, CDR1 is ENHRY and CDR2 is SYGVKD. The length of the CDR3 is 14 residues. V lost 0 bases, J lost 6 bases, and 9 bases lay in between. The DNA of the CDR3 is TGTGCCATCAGTGAGTCAGGCCAGATCAATGAGCAGTTCTTC. Translating gives CAISESGQINEQFF.

This clonotype was counted once. J is TRBJ2-1 and V is TRBV24-1; the D is unclear. The CDR3 sequence is 15 residues long. Trimming removed 1 base from V and 13 bases from J, with 19 bases in between. Germline V gene sequence: CDR1 KGHDR, CDR2 SFDVKD. In DNA form, the CDR3 reads TGTGCCACCAGTGATTTATCTGGGTCAAGAGGAAGTCAGTTCTTC. This codes for CATSDLSGSRGSQFF.

This sequence joins TRBV3-1 and TRBJ2-3; 8 nucleotides agree with TRBD2. V lost 1 base to trimming and J lost 2 bases; unmatched junction nucleotides: 5. Germline V lookup: CDR1 LGHDT, CDR2 YNNKEL (reference sequence). This CDR3 has 16 residues. This chain's CDR3 is CASSQVSGRSTDTQYF. In DNA, the CDR3 is TGTGCCAGCAGCCAAGTGAGCGGGAGATCCACAGATACGCAGTATTTT.

This clonotype was detected only a few times. V and J are TRBV6-1 and TRBJ1-4, with unresolved D. Germline loops: CDR1 MNHNS, CDR2 SASEGT. Trimming took 5 bases from V and 2 from J, leaving 12 bases between them. CDR3 length: 15 residues. CDR3 sequence reads: CASSLYTATNEKLFF. CDR3 DNA sequence: TGTGCCAGCAGTTTATACACCGCCACTAATGAAAAACTGTTTTTT.

The chain carries TRBV10-3 and TRBJ1-5; no reliable D call. The CDR3 is made up of 13 amino acids. Germline V CDR1 and CDR2: ENHRY, SYGVKD. The V gene lost 0 bases and the J gene lost 6 bases, with 6 bases spanning the gap. The CDR3 reads CAISESNSQPQHF. Here the CDR3 DNA reads TGTGCCATCAGTGAGTCGAATTCTCAGCCCCAGCATTTT.

The chain carries TRBV6-1 and TRBJ2-7; D may match TRBD1 or TRBD2 (6 bases each). The length of the CDR3 is 13 residues. The germline V gene has CDR1 MNHNS and CDR2 SASEGT. V was trimmed by 6 bases and J by 7 bases, leaving 16 bases between them. Here the CDR3 reads CASSRSGAVEQYF. The DNA of the CDR3 is TGTGCCAGCAGCCGTTCGGGGGCGGTGGAGCAGTACTTC.

This chain links TRBV20-1 with TRBJ2-7, with 7 bases fitting TRBD1. J was trimmed by 5 bases and V by 6 bases; bases with no gene match: 13. Germline lookup yields CDR1 DFQATT and CDR2 SNEGSKA (reference sequence). The CDR3 is made up of 14 amino acids. CDR3 residues: CSATAYRGHHEQYF. CDR3 nucleotides: TGCAGTGCCACCGCCTACAGGGGACACCACGAGCAGTACTTC.

The chain employs TRBV27 and TRBJ1-5, with 7 bases fitting TRBD1. Germline values: CDR1 MNHEY, CDR2 SMNVEV (reference sequence). V was pared by 5 bases and J by 5 bases, with 3 bases of the junction left unmatched. CDR3 length: 13 amino acids. The CDR3 DNA follows: TGTGCCAGCAGTGACAGGGAGGATCAGCCCCAGCATTTT. Amino acid sequence: CASSDREDQPQHF.

The genes are TRBV2 and TRBJ2-4; perhaps TRBD2 as D (5 bases). The CDR3 consists of 15 residues. Trimming cost V 5 bases and J 5 bases, with 16 bases left between them. Germline V CDR1 and CDR2: SNHLY, FYNNEI. The CDR3 region is CASSPLRTYENIQYF. For the CDR3, the DNA is TGTGCCAGCAGTCCCCTGCGGACTTATGAAAACATTCAGTACTTC.